This entry lists 24 T cell receptor beta chains sequenced from one sample in a study of blood T cells in healthy people across ages. The use of a sample-barcoded 5' primer and a J-beta primer mix characterized a second PCR of roughly 6 to 12 cycles. TCRdb used MiXCR to reprocess the 5' RACE reads, holding one entry per CDR3 protein. Of about 830,000 distinct CDR3 sequences in the sample, nearly 60% are singletons; the top ten hold 20% to 25%. Sequenced input: blood. The receptors originated from a man aged 25-45 years in good health.

The rearrangement links TRBV20-1 to TRBJ1-5; 7 nucleotides match TRBD1. Germline assignment: CDR1 DFQATT and CDR2 SNEGSKA (reference sequence). Unmatched junction bases numbered 13, after V lost 5 bases and J lost 6 bases. CDR3 length: 15 amino acids. DNA for the CDR3: TGCAGTGCTCAACAGGGGACTGAGGCGAGTCAGCCCCAGCATTTT. It translates to CSAQQGTEASQPQHF.

This clonotype has just one count. The chain employs TRBV20-1 and TRBJ2-1; 8 bases agree with TRBD2. Germline V gives CDR1 DFQATT, CDR2 SNEGSKA (reference sequence). After removal of 0 bases from V and 0 bases from J, the junction contained 16 bases not matched to a gene. This CDR3 has 20 residues. Here the CDR3 DNA reads TGCAGTGCTAGAGATGAAGGGCGGGAGGCCCTATGGGGCTCCTACAATGAGCAGTTCTTC. This translates into CSARDEGREALWGSYNEQFF.

The CDR3 here is CAGTVRDGASPLHF. The CDR3 bases are TGTGCCGGCACCGTTCGGGATGGGGCGTCACCCCTCCACTTT. The rearrangement uses TRBV27 and TRBJ1-6, with D possibly TRBD1 on 5 matching bases. CDR3 length equals 14 residues. In germline, CDR1 is MNHEY, CDR2 SMNVEV (reference sequence). V dropped 11 bases and J dropped 10 bases, with 21 bases sitting between them.

A few counts support this clonotype. The chain recombines TRBV4-3 with TRBJ2-3; either TRBD1 or TRBD2 may supply D (5 bases each). The CDR3 runs 14 residues. The germline V gene has CDR1 LGHNA and CDR2 YSLEER. With 8 bases removed from V and 0 bases from J, the gap between germline ends came to 12 bases. The CDR3 here is CASWFRDSTDTQYF. Here the CDR3 DNA reads TGCGCCAGCTGGTTCAGGGACAGCACAGATACGCAGTATTTT.

The chain employs TRBV9 and TRBJ2-1; D is perhaps TRBD1 or TRBD2 (6 bases each). The V end lost 0 bases, the J end lost 7 bases, and 11 bases lay between the germline ends. The CDR3 is 14 residues long. Germline CDR1 reads SGDLS; CDR2 reads YYNGEE. The CDR3 protein is CASSVEVGGNEQFF. The CDR3 region has the DNA TGTGCCAGCAGCGTAGAAGTAGGGGGGAATGAGCAGTTCTTC.

The rearrangement links TRBV12-3 or TRBV12-4 to TRBJ2-1; 11 nucleotides align to TRBD2. The V gene end was trimmed by 5 bases and the J gene end by 7 bases; junction bases not matched to a gene: 7. The CDR3 has 15 residues. The CDR3 region has the DNA TGTGCCAGCAGTCCGTCTAGCGGGGGGCCAAATGAGCAGTTCTTC. This gives the protein CASSPSSGGPNEQFF.

V is TRBV6-2 or TRBV6-3 and J is TRBJ2-4, with D tentatively TRBD1 (6 bases). Trimming removed 5 bases at V and 6 bases at J, with 11 bases between. Germline CDR1 is MNHEY and CDR2 is SVGEGT. The CDR3 sequence is 13 residues long. The CDR3 spells CASSTRGGNIQYF. The CDR3 DNA sequence: TGTGCCAGCAGTACGAGAGGGGGAAACATTCAGTACTTC.

This chain uses TRBV10-3 with TRBJ2-1, with TRBD2 identical over 8 bases. The length of the CDR3 is 16 residues. Losses at the gene ends were 8 bases for V and 5 bases for J; bases not matched to a gene: 14. Germline V gene sequence: CDR1 ENHRY, CDR2 SYGVKD. In nucleotides, the CDR3 is TGTGCCATCCGCGACGGGGGTAGCGGGGCAAACAATGAGCAGTTCTTC. Translating gives CAIRDGGSGANNEQFF.

The J gene is TRBJ2-3, the V gene TRBV5-5; D possibly corresponds to TRBD2 (5 bases). V gave up 4 bases and J gave up 0 bases, with 21 bases separating them. This CDR3 is built from 18 residues. CDR1 and CDR2 from the germline V gene are SGHKS and YYEKEE (reference sequence). Here the CDR3 DNA reads TGTGCCAGCAGCCGCCTAGCACCTATTCGACCTAGCACAGATACGCAGTATTTT. It is translated as CASSRLAPIRPSTDTQYF. Supplemented by reference TRBV5-5 and TRBJ2-3, the full variable domain reads DAGVTQSPTHLIKTRGQQVTLRCSPISGHKSVSWYQQVLGQGPQFIFQYYEKEERGRGNFPDRFSARQFPNYSSELNVNALLLGDSALYLCASSRLAPIRPSTDTQYFGPGTRLTVL.

V is TRBV29-1 and J is TRBJ2-3, with D perhaps TRBD1 or TRBD2 (5 bases each). The germline CDR1 and CDR2 sequences are SQVTM and ANQGSEA. The CDR3 has 13 residues. V was pared by 5 bases and J by 7 bases, with 16 bases between. The DNA of the CDR3 is TGCAGCGTTCTTCGGGGCAGGAGGAATACGCAGTATTTT. As protein: CSVLRGRRNTQYF.

The table lists this clonotype with a few counts. A junction boundary mismatches the germline segment, possibly from a read error. The genes are TRBV4-3 and TRBJ2-1, with 9 bases aligning to TRBD2. CDR1 and CDR2 (germline): LGHNA, YSLEER. This CDR3 has 17 amino acids. This CDR3 reads CASSQEVAGVVYNEQFF. As DNA, the CDR3 is TGCGCCAGTAGCCAGGAAGTAGCGGGAGTAGTCTACAATGAGCAGTTCTTC.

The chain uses TRBV20-1 and TRBJ1-1; D is unresolved. Germline V lookup: CDR1 DFQATT, CDR2 SNEGSKA (reference sequence). V gave up 1 base and J gave up 3 bases, with 6 bases separating them. The CDR3 is 12 residues long. The DNA of the CDR3 is TGCAGTGCTAGAGTCCTGGACACTGAAGCTTTCTTT. Translating it yields CSARVLDTEAFF.

CDR3 nucleotides: TGTGCCAGCAGCCCAGGAAAGCGGGGCTCCTACAATGAGCAGTTCTTC. Translating gives CASSPGKRGSYNEQFF. The V gene is TRBV7-2, the J gene TRBJ2-1, with TRBD2 identical over 7 bases. Germline V gives CDR1 SGHTA, CDR2 FQGNSA. This CDR3 has 16 amino acids. The ends lost 5 bases at V and 0 bases at J; junction bases unmatched: 7.

The chain joins TRBV7-6 to TRBJ1-6, with 7 bases that match TRBD1. Germline-derived CDR1 and CDR2 are SGHVS and FNYEAQ. This CDR3 contains 18 residues. The ends lost 2 bases at V and 7 bases at J; junction bases unmatched: 14. CDR3 sequence: CASSLSLTGAGGNSPLHF. Written as DNA, the CDR3 is TGTGCCAGCAGCTTATCCCTCACTGGGGCAGGGGGGAATTCACCCCTCCACTTT.

The chain joins TRBV6-1 to TRBJ1-2; possibly TRBD1 for D (6 bases). Per germline, CDR1 MNHNS and CDR2 SASEGT. V lost 8 bases and J 1 base, leaving 23 bases between the germline ends. CDR3 length: 17 amino acids. As DNA, the CDR3 is TGTGCCAGCGGAACCTACAGGGACCTCCTGTTTAACTATGGCTACACCTTC. It translates to CASGTYRDLLFNYGYTF.

The chain has TRBV20-1 and TRBJ1-4; D is uncertain. This CDR3 spans 12 amino acids. The V end lost 6 bases, the J end lost 7 bases, and 12 bases lay between the germline ends. Looked up from germline, CDR1 is DFQATT and CDR2 is SNEGSKA (reference sequence). The chain's CDR3 is CSAPFVGEKLFF. Here the CDR3 DNA reads TGCAGTGCGCCGTTCGTGGGTGAAAAACTGTTTTTT.

As regards this clonotype: Relative to the germline gene, one junction end is altered; a read error may explain this. This chain joins TRBV6-2 or TRBV6-3 and TRBJ2-2, with 12 bases that match TRBD2. CDR1 and CDR2 from the germline V gene are MNHEY and SVGEGT. The CDR3 is 17 residues long. The CDR3 DNA is TGTGCCAGCACCCTAGCGGGGGGGCATTCCTTCACCGAGGAGCTGTTTTTT. Its protein product is CASTLAGGHSFTEELFF.

The chain is built from TRBV2 and TRBJ1-2; the match to TRBD1 covers 10 bases. V gave up 6 bases and J gave up 8 bases; unmatched junction bases: 9. This CDR3 contains 14 residues. Germline CDR1 SNHLY, CDR2 FYNNEI. CDR3 in DNA: TGTGCCAGCAGCCCGGGACAGGGGCTGGAGGGCTACACCTTC. This gives the protein CASSPGQGLEGYTF.

This chain uses TRBV18 with TRBJ2-3, with 10 positions matching TRBD2. The CDR3 is 16 amino acids. CDR1 is KGHSH, CDR2 LQKENI, per germline. Losses at the gene ends were 5 bases for V and 5 bases for J; bases not matched to a gene: 10. This CDR3 reads CASSAPLGLAVDTQYF. DNA of the CDR3: TGTGCCAGCTCAGCGCCCCTCGGACTAGCGGTAGATACGCAGTATTTT.

V usage is TRBV7-6 and J usage is TRBJ2-1, with 8 bases fitting TRBD2. The V gene's germline CDR1 is SGHVS and CDR2 FNYEAQ. V lost 5 bases, J lost 8 bases, and 8 bases stayed unmatched. The CDR3 has 14 residues. CDR3 sequence reads: CASSLNGGAYEQFF. CDR3 sequence (DNA): TGTGCCAGCAGCCTAAACGGGGGGGCCTATGAGCAGTTCTTC.

This clonotype occurred a few times. CDR3 in DNA: TGTGCCAGCACCACCGGGACAGGATGGGGATACGAGCAGTACTTC. Translating it yields CASTTGTGWGYEQYF. This chain connects TRBV6-1 to TRBJ2-7; 8 nucleotides match TRBD1. Germline CDR1 reads MNHNS; CDR2 reads SASEGT. Trimming removed 7 bases from V and 4 bases from J; junction bases left unmatched: 12. The CDR3 runs 15 residues.

This clonotype was counted only a few times. CDR3 sequence (DNA): TGTGCCAGCGCCCCGGGGGGGGCTAACTATGGCTACACCTTC. Translating gives CASAPGGANYGYTF. The J gene is TRBJ1-2, the V gene TRBV28, with D perhaps TRBD1 (5 bases). This CDR3 comprises 14 residues. Per germline, CDR1 MDHEN and CDR2 SYDVKM. V lost 8 bases to trimming and J lost 0 bases, with 13 bases between them.

The genes are TRBV7-2 and TRBJ2-5, with D uncertain. V was pared by 6 bases and J by 0 bases, with 11 bases between. The CDR3 runs 14 residues. CDR1 is SGHTA, CDR2 FQGNSA, per germline. The DNA of the CDR3 is TGTGCCAGCAGATCAATTAGCTACCAAGAGACCCAGTACTTC. As protein: CASRSISYQETQYF.

The J gene is TRBJ2-7, the V gene TRBV6-1, with D perhaps matching TRBD1 (6 bases). V lost 6 bases and J lost 3, with 18 bases in between. Germline CDR1 MNHNS, CDR2 SASEGT. This CDR3 has 15 amino acids. CDR3 DNA sequence: TGTGCCAGCAGCCCCTATCAGGGCAGGGGCTACGAGCAGTACTTC. Residues: CASSPYQGRGYEQYF.